This T cell receptor (beta chain) was observed in a study of blood T cell repertoires in COVID-19. Study context: The United States, Italy and Spain provided the acute and convalescent COVID-19 samples. T cells, B-cell-depleted T cells, or PBMCs supplied cDNA or gDNA.

This CDR3 comprises 13 residues. Germline V lookup: CDR1 MGHDK, CDR2 SYGVNS. Unmatched junction bases numbered 1, after V lost 4 bases and J lost 4 bases. Profiling relied on immunoSEQ multiplex PCR, and the TCRdb table lists in-frame clones only, not all of them. Altogether about 100,000 clones are present, 80% to 95% being singletons, with the ten largest covering about 2.2%. J is TRBJ1-5 and V is TRBV25-1; TRBD1 matches 7 bases. Material for sequencing was peripheral blood. This clonotype was sampled from a man aged 50 to 59 with active COVID-19. The CDR3 spells CASSGQGNQPQHF. The CDR3 DNA follows: TGTGCCAGCAGTGGACAGGGAAATCAGCCCCAGCATTTT.